These 14 T cell receptor beta chains originate from one sample sequenced in a study of read filtering for tumor transcriptome and immune sequencing. Molecular barcoded adaptors covering alpha/delta and beta/gamma chains were used on approximately 400 ng RNA. TCRdb recomputed calls from the reads with MiXCR, one row per CDR3 protein. This sample yields about 58,000 distinct CDR3 sequences, of which over 9% are seen a single time; roughly 17% belongs to the top ten. Sequencing was performed on a population of CD138-negative cells sorted from bone marrow. Source of these receptors: a donor aged 40 or older with multiple myeloma.

This clonotype was counted ten times or more. The gene calls are TRBV20-1 and TRBJ1-1; unclear D gene. Germline CDR1 DFQATT, CDR2 SNEGSKA (reference sequence). The CDR3 sequence is 15 residues long. The ends were cut back, 0 bases at V and 4 bases at J, with 15 bases in the middle. The CDR3 here is CSARDWGFDATEAFF. DNA for the CDR3: TGCAGTGCTAGAGATTGGGGTTTTGACGCCACTGAAGCTTTCTTT.

This clonotype occurred many times. V and J are TRBV7-9 and TRBJ2-5; D is undetermined. Germline V gives CDR1 SEHNR, CDR2 FQNEAQ (reference sequence). Trimming shortened V by 5 bases and J by 5 bases, and 6 bases separated the two germline ends. This CDR3 is built from 11 residues. The CDR3 loop reads CASSERETQYF. The CDR3 bases are TGTGCCAGCAGCGAGAGGGAGACCCAGTACTTC.

Details on this clonotype: A read error may explain this, as a much larger clone is one base away. The chain couples TRBV7-2 to TRBJ1-5, with D uncertain. The CDR3 covers 12 residues. Germline CDR1 is SGHTA and CDR2 is FQGNSA. The V end lost 1 base, the J end lost 10 bases, and 8 bases lay between the germline ends. CDR3 nucleotides: TGTGCCAGCAGCTTAGGGCTCAGCCCCCAGCATTTT. Translating gives CASSLGLSPQHF.

This clonotype was counted ten times or more. V is TRBV11-2 and J is TRBJ2-7; D unresolved. Trimming cost V 2 bases and J 6 bases, with 17 bases left between them. CDR1 and CDR2 from the germline V gene are SGHAT and FQNNGV. The length of the CDR3 is 15 residues. This CDR3 is CASSLLSVKMFEQYF. The CDR3 DNA reads as TGTGCCAGCAGCTTATTGTCAGTTAAGATGTTCGAGCAGTACTTC.

This clonotype was found many times. The V call is TRBV10-3, the J call TRBJ2-3; 7 bases line up with TRBD2. The V and J ends lost 10 bases and 5 bases, in that order; junction bases with no gene match: 12. The germline V gene has CDR1 ENHRY and CDR2 SYGVKD. This CDR3 contains 14 residues. CDR3 protein: CATSRPKRGDTQYF. The CDR3 DNA follows: TGTGCCACCTCCAGGCCAAAGCGGGGAGATACGCAGTATTTT.

In this sample, this clonotype turned up many times. The chain joins TRBV20-1 to TRBJ2-3, with 7 bases aligning to TRBD2. Germline V CDR1 and CDR2: DFQATT, SNEGSKA (reference sequence). The CDR3 length is 17 residues. Trimming took 1 base from V and 0 from J; bases not matched to a gene: 10. The CDR3 is CSARGGGTMTSTDTQYF. The CDR3 region has the DNA TGCAGTGCTAGAGGGGGGGGGACGATGACTAGCACAGATACGCAGTATTTT.

This clonotype was detected many times. The rearrangement uses TRBV20-1 and TRBJ2-1; D unresolved. There are 15 residues in the CDR3. Trimming left V 6 bases short and J 3 bases short, with 18 bases between. CDR1 and CDR2 from the germline V gene are DFQATT and SNEGSKA (reference sequence). CDR3 sequence (DNA): TGCAGTGCCCCCGTGTTGGGCGCAAACTACAATGAGCAGTTCTTC. Residues: CSAPVLGANYNEQFF.

This clonotype was counted at least ten times. J is TRBJ1-5 and V is TRBV30; 9 nucleotides line up with TRBD1. The CDR3 runs to 14 residues. V shed 2 bases, J shed 5 bases, and the junction held 4 bases outside the gene matches. In germline, CDR1 is GTSNPN, CDR2 SVGIG (reference sequence). DNA of the CDR3: TGTGCCTGGAGTTTGACAGGGGGGGATCAGCCCCAGCATTTT. Its translation is CAWSLTGGDQPQHF.

This clonotype was found once. A much larger clone lies one base from this, so it may be a read error. No conserved phenylalanine or tryptophan is present at the end of the CDR3, so a read error is the likely explanation. The V call is TRBV20-1, the J call TRBJ2-7; 8 bases are shared with TRBD2. CDR3 length equals 13 residues. Per the germline V gene, CDR1 is DFQATT and CDR2 is SNEGSKA (reference sequence). J gave up 2 bases and V 8 bases, and 8 bases lay outside the gene matches. CDR3 in amino acids: CSSGGKTAYEQYS. CDR3 coding DNA: TGCAGTAGCGGGGGCAAAACCGCCTACGAGCAGTACTCC.

This clonotype was recorded many times. This chain links TRBV18 with TRBJ1-6, with 9 bases lining up with TRBD1. From germline, CDR1 is KGHSH and CDR2 LQKENI. The V gene end was trimmed by 3 bases and the J gene end by 9 bases; junction bases not matched to a gene: 18. The CDR3 length is 19 residues. DNA of the CDR3: TGTGCCAGCTCACCCTACTCGGACAGGGGCGCCGTAATTAGTTCACCCCTCCACTTT. Translated, it gives CASSPYSDRGAVISSPLHF. The variable domain in full, completed from reference TRBV18 and TRBJ1-6, reads NAGVMQNPRHLVRRRGQEARLRCSPMKGHSHVYWYRQLPEEGLKFMVYLQKENIIDESGMPKERFSAEFPKEGPSILRIQQVVRGDSAAYFCASSPYSDRGAVISSPLHFGNGTRLTVT.

This clonotype showed up many times. The chain recombines TRBV10-2 with TRBJ2-7, with D perhaps TRBD2 (6 bases). The germline V gene encodes CDR1 WSHSY and CDR2 SAAADI. V lost 8 bases and J 2 bases, leaving 13 bases between the germline ends. The length of the CDR3 is 13 residues. CDR3 coding DNA: TGCGCCAGCCGGGACTCTCTAACCTACGAGCAGTACTTC. This sequence encodes CASRDSLTYEQYF.

This clonotype was detected ten times or more. The rearrangement joins TRBV19 to TRBJ1-4; D is uncertain. The V gene lost 3 bases and the J gene lost 6 bases, with 11 bases spanning the gap. Germline V gene data show CDR1 as LNHDA and CDR2 as SQIVND (reference sequence). CDR3 size: 14 residues. CDR3 sequence reads: CASSIAGTDEKLFF. CDR3 DNA: TGTGCCAGTAGTATCGCAGGAACAGATGAAAAACTGTTTTTT.

This clonotype was observed many times. The chain joins TRBV3-2 to TRBJ2-7; the D segment call TRBD1 is taken from the table without a DNA check. TRBV3-2 is a pseudogene segment. This CDR3 spans 13 amino acids. The CDR3: CASRQGASNEQYF. In DNA, the CDR3 is TGTGCCAGCAGACAGGGGGCGAGTAACGAGCAGTACTTC.

The chain has TRBV7-3 and TRBJ1-6, with D uncertain. There are 13 residues in the CDR3. Trimming removed 5 bases from V and 10 bases from J, with 12 bases in between. The germline gives CDR1 SGHTA, CDR2 FQGTGA. This CDR3 reads CASSTTIDSPLHF. The CDR3 DNA reads as TGTGCCAGCAGCACCACCATAGACTCACCCCTCCACTTT.